The subject of this entry is one TCR beta chain. The antigen remains unidentified. This sample is drawn from a study of Tregs in tolerant kidney transplant recipients. The V end was cut by 5 bases, the J end by 8 bases, with 10 bases between. The CDR3 extends over 11 amino acids. Germline lookup yields CDR1 SGHAT and CDR2 FQNNGV. Study findings and constraints: Activated donor B cell expansion appeared to reveal the most relevant donor-specific TCRbeta repertoire. Biological reproducibility was not directly addressed in this study. Few patients were studied, so findings need validation in larger groups.

CD4+CD25+CD127- Tregs, CD4+CD25- non-Tregs, CD4 and CD8 cells were sorted. Assay: immunoSEQ multiplex PCR; the TCRdb copy retains only in-frame clones and omits some. The repertoire holds 80,000 to 90,000 clones, around nine tenths seen once, with around 4.5% in the top ten. The sequencing sample was made of CD8+ T cells from blood. This chain links TRBV11-2 with TRBJ2-7; the D is unclear. The origin of this receptor is a human donor in good health. Written as DNA, the CDR3 is TGTGCCAGCAGCCCGGCGGTCCAGCAGTACTTC. It is translated as CASSPAVQQYF.